These 23 T cell receptor beta chains were sequenced from one sample in a study of blood T cell repertoires in COVID-19. Profiled with immunoSEQ multiplex PCR; TCRdb holds only in-frame clones, not every one. This table holds some 150,000 clones, more than 85% found once. The sample was peripheral blood. Receptors originate from an elderly woman in a cohort sampled during active or convalescent COVID-19.

V gene TRBV11-3 combines with J gene TRBJ2-7; 9 bases agree with TRBD1. Germline V gene sequence: CDR1 SGHNT, CDR2 YENEEA. With 1 base clipped from V and 5 bases from J, the junction kept 3 bases outside the gene matches. This CDR3 has 14 residues. CDR3 region: CASSLGTGDHEQYF. In DNA form, the CDR3 reads TGTGCCAGCAGCTTAGGGACAGGGGACCACGAGCAGTACTTC.

The chain couples TRBV30 to TRBJ2-3, with 9 bases lining up with TRBD1. J lost 0 bases, V lost 2 bases, and 3 bases had no gene match. Germline V CDR1 and CDR2: GTSNPN, SVGIG (reference sequence). The CDR3 length is 15 residues. The CDR3 DNA reads as TGTGCCTGGAGTTTTGGACAGGGGAGCACAGATACGCAGTATTTT. Translation gives CAWSFGQGSTDTQYF.

In this sample, this clone turned up a few times. V and J are TRBV29-1 and TRBJ2-2, with no clear D. V shed 4 bases and J shed 6 bases, with 6 bases lying between them. Germline V gene sequence: CDR1 SQVTM, CDR2 ANQGSEA. This CDR3 has 11 residues. CDR3 protein: CSVGASGELFF. In DNA, the CDR3 is TGCAGCGTTGGGGCCTCCGGGGAGCTGTTTTTT.

The chain is built from TRBV6-5 and TRBJ1-2; 10 bases map to TRBD1. V trimming: 6 bases; J trimming: 8 bases; junction bases outside the gene matches: 3. The length of the CDR3 is 12 residues. The germline V gene has CDR1 MNHEY and CDR2 SVGAGI. The CDR3 sequence is CASSPTGGGYTF. CDR3 sequence (DNA): TGTGCCAGCAGCCCGACAGGGGGCGGCTACACCTTC.

The chain recombines TRBV11-3 with TRBJ2-7; 10 nucleotides align to TRBD1. Losses at the gene ends were 1 base for V and 3 bases for J; bases not matched to a gene: 0. Germline CDR1 reads SGHNT; CDR2 reads YENEEA. The CDR3 contains 14 residues. This CDR3 reads CASSLGTGGYEQYF. CDR3 in DNA: TGTGCCAGCAGCTTAGGGACAGGGGGCTACGAGCAGTACTTC.

The J gene is TRBJ1-2, the V gene TRBV7-8; D unclear. Germline-derived CDR1 and CDR2 are SGHVS and FQNEAQ. V was clipped by 1 base and J by 4 bases, with 7 bases between them. The CDR3 contains 13 residues. Here the CDR3 DNA reads TGTGCCAGCAGCTTAGACAGATCCTATGGCTACACCTTC. This sequence encodes CASSLDRSYGYTF.

The chain combines TRBV5-1 with TRBJ1-5, with 8 bases lining up with TRBD1. J lost 7 bases, V lost 4 bases, and 7 bases had no gene match. The CDR3 length is 14 residues. Germline CDR1 reads SGHRS; CDR2 reads YFSETQ. For the CDR3, the DNA is TGCGCCAGCAGCGAACAGGGGGAACGGCAGCCCCAGCATTTT. Residues: CASSEQGERQPQHF.

The rearrangement joins TRBV3-1 (or the pseudogene TRBV3-2) to TRBJ1-2; 8 nucleotides align to TRBD1. The length of the CDR3 is 13 residues. Germline values: CDR1 LGHDT, CDR2 YNNKEL (reference sequence). Unmatched junction bases numbered 4, after V lost 4 bases and J lost 6 bases. Here the CDR3 reads CASSPGQGDGYTF. In nucleotides, the CDR3 is TGTGCCAGCAGCCCCGGACAGGGAGATGGCTACACCTTC.

J is TRBJ2-2 and V is TRBV5-1, with a possible D match to TRBD1 (5 bases). The CDR3 sequence is 15 residues long. Trimming took 6 bases from V and 3 from J, leaving 15 bases between them. Per germline, CDR1 SGHRS and CDR2 YFSETQ. The CDR3 reads CASTLDLGDTGELFF. The CDR3 nucleotides are TGCGCCAGCACCCTTGACCTAGGGGACACCGGGGAGCTGTTTTTT.

The chain couples TRBV4-3 to TRBJ2-5, with D maybe TRBD2 (5 bases). V lost 1 base and J 4 bases, leaving 7 bases between the germline ends. This CDR3 contains 13 residues. The V gene's germline CDR1 is LGHNA and CDR2 YSLEER. CDR3 nucleotides: TGCGCCAGCAGCCAAGCCGGAGGAGAGACCCAGTACTTC. It is translated as CASSQAGGETQYF.

V is TRBV6-5 and J is TRBJ1-2; 7 positions match TRBD1. Unmatched junction bases numbered 5, after V lost 6 bases and J lost 4 bases. The CDR3 contains 13 residues. CDR1 is MNHEY and CDR2 is SVGAGI in the germline V gene. CDR3 in DNA: TGTGCCAGCAGGACGACAGGGCTCTATGGCTACACCTTC. This encodes CASRTTGLYGYTF.

This chain links TRBV24-1 with TRBJ2-5; the D gene is possibly TRBD1 (6 bases). This CDR3 region has 13 residues. Trimming cost V 7 bases and J 5 bases, with 13 bases left between them. In germline, CDR1 is KGHDR, CDR2 SFDVKD. CDR3 residues: CATSWGLEETQYF. DNA for the CDR3: TGTGCCACCAGCTGGGGGCTGGAGGAGACCCAGTACTTC.

V gene TRBV6-5 combines with J gene TRBJ2-5, with D possibly matching TRBD1 (6 bases). Germline assignment: CDR1 MNHEY and CDR2 SVGAGI. The length of the CDR3 is 10 residues. As DNA, the CDR3 is TGTGTAGGGGGAGCGGAGACCCAGTACTTC. Encoded protein: CVGGAETQYF.

The V and J genes are TRBV5-4 and TRBJ2-3; D is unresolved. Germline V gene data show CDR1 as SGHNT and CDR2 as YYREEE (reference sequence). Trimming removed 0 bases at V and 2 bases at J, with 7 bases between. There are 14 residues in the CDR3. CDR3 nucleotide sequence: TGTGCCAGCAGCTTGGACATAACCACAGATACGCAGTATTTT. Its protein is CASSLDITTDTQYF.

This chain connects TRBV19 to TRBJ1-5; 8 positions match TRBD1. V lost 7 bases and J lost 0; bases outside the gene matches: 2. Germline V gene data show CDR1 as LNHDA and CDR2 as SQIVND (reference sequence). This CDR3 contains 14 residues. This CDR3 is CASKDRVSNQPQHF. The CDR3 DNA follows: TGTGCCAGTAAGGACAGGGTTAGCAATCAGCCCCAGCATTTT.

This sequence joins TRBV2 and TRBJ2-4; 7 bases match TRBD1. After removal of 3 bases from V and 4 bases from J, the junction contained 12 bases not matched to a gene. The CDR3 spans 17 residues. Germline lookup yields CDR1 SNHLY and CDR2 FYNNEI. The CDR3 is CASSDRLGQTSKNIQYF. CDR3 DNA sequence: TGTGCCAGCAGTGATAGACTGGGACAGACCTCTAAAAACATTCAGTACTTC.

The V call is TRBV3-1 (or the pseudogene TRBV3-2), the J call TRBJ2-2; D is uncertain. Germline CDR1 reads LGHDT; CDR2 reads YNNKEL (reference sequence). V was shortened by 3 bases and J by 0 bases, with 8 bases between the two germline ends. CDR3 length: 15 residues. For the CDR3, the DNA is TGTGCCAGCAGCCATGAAACTACGAACACCGGGGAGCTGTTTTTT. As protein: CASSHETTNTGELFF.

This chain joins TRBV11-2 and TRBJ1-2, with 7 bases matching TRBD1. CDR1 SGHAT and CDR2 FQNNGV come from the germline V gene. Trimming removed 5 bases from V and 5 bases from J; junction bases left unmatched: 5. CDR3 size: 13 residues. CDR3 sequence reads: CASSPGQLYGYTF. The CDR3 DNA follows: TGTGCCAGCAGCCCGGGACAGCTTTATGGCTACACCTTC.

V is TRBV7-2 and J is TRBJ1-5; D gene unclear. The CDR3 extends over 15 amino acids. Deletions cut 1 base from V and 4 bases from J, with 11 bases between. The germline V gene has CDR1 SGHTA and CDR2 FQGNSA. This CDR3 is CASSLGRLGNQPQHF. CDR3 coding DNA: TGTGCCAGCAGCTTAGGGAGGCTAGGTAATCAGCCCCAGCATTTT.

V usage is TRBV7-9 and J usage is TRBJ2-3; the D gene is possibly TRBD1 (5 bases). This CDR3 region has 16 residues. Trimming cost V 1 base and J 4 bases, with 15 bases left between them. Germline V gene lookup returns CDR1 SEHNR and CDR2 FQNEAQ (reference sequence). CDR3 protein: CASSLGVWQGSDTQYF. DNA of the CDR3: TGTGCCAGCAGCTTAGGGGTTTGGCAGGGATCAGATACGCAGTATTTT.

V is TRBV19 and J is TRBJ2-1; D is unresolved. V gave up 5 bases and J gave up 7 bases, with 9 bases separating them. The CDR3 is made up of 12 amino acids. The germline V gene has CDR1 LNHDA and CDR2 SQIVND (reference sequence). The CDR3, as DNA: TGTGCCAGTAGTCCCCCGCGTAATGAGCAGTTCTTC. It translates to CASSPPRNEQFF.

The V call is TRBV27, the J call TRBJ1-2; unclear D gene. V was cut by 8 bases and J by 3 bases, with 7 bases left in between. CDR3 length: 11 residues. Germline CDR1 MNHEY, CDR2 SMNVEV (reference sequence). DNA for the CDR3: TGTGCCAGCGGCTCCTACTATGGCTACACCTTC. The encoded protein is CASGSYYGYTF.

The chain uses TRBV21-1 and TRBJ2-3; the listed D gene, TRBD1, was not tested against the DNA. TRBV21-1 constitutes a pseudogene. CDR3 length equals 19 residues. CDR3 amino acids: CASSETKVDRGLSTDTQYF. The CDR3 coding sequence is TGTGCCAGCAGCGAAACTAAGGTGGACAGGGGGCTAAGCACAGATACGCAGTATTTT.